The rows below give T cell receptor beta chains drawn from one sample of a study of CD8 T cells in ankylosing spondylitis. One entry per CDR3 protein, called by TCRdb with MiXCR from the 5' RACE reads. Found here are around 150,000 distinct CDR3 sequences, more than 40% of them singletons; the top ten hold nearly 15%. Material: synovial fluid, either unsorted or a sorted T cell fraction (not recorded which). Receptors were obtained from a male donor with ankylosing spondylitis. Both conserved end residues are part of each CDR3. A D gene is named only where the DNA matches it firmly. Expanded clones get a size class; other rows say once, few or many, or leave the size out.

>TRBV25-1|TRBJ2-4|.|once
CASSDRGQTRNIQYF
TGTGCCAGCAGTGACCGAGGCCAGACGAGGAACATTCAGTACTTC
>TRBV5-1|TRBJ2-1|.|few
CASTQGAWYSYNEQFF
TGCGCCAGCACCCAGGGAGCTTGGTACTCCTACAATGAGCAGTTCTTC
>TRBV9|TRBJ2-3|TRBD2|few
CASSTSGLASYTDTQYF
TGTGCCAGCAGCACCTCTGGACTAGCGAGCTACACAGATACGCAGTATTTT
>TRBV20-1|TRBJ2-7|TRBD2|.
CSARLQRETYEQYF
TGCAGTGCTAGGTTACAGCGGGAGACCTACGAGCAGTACTTC
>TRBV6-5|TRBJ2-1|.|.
CASSSLSLGNEQFF
TGTGCCAGCAGTTCCCTTTCGCTCGGGAATGAGCAGTTCTTC
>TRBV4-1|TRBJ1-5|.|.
CASSQEGEQPQHF
TGCGCCAGCAGCCAAGAAGGGGAACAGCCCCAGCATTTT
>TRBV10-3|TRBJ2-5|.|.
CATSGVKETQYF
TGTGCCACCTCCGGAGTAAAAGAGACCCAGTACTTC
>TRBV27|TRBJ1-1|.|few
CASSPRGPEAFF
TGTGCCAGCAGTCCCAGGGGTCCTGAAGCTTTCTTT
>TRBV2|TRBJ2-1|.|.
CASTEGVWTRGPYNEQFF
TGTGCCAGCACTGAAGGAGTATGGACCAGGGGCCCTTACAATGAGCAGTTCTTC
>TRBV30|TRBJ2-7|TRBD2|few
CAWSPGLAGVEQYF
TGTGCCTGGAGTCCGGGACTAGCGGGGGTAGAGCAGTACTTC
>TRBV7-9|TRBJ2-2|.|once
CASSFPHGELFF
TGTGCCAGCAGCTTCCCCCACGGGGAGCTGTTTTTT
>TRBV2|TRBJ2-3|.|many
CASSALLARSTDTQYF
TGTGCCAGCAGTGCCCTCCTAGCTAGGAGCACAGATACGCAGTATTTT
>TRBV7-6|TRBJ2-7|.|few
CASSVFSDLYEQYF
TGTGCCAGCAGCGTTTTTAGCGATCTCTACGAGCAGTACTTC
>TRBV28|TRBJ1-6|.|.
CAIRGGDNSPLHF
TGTGCCATCAGGGGAGGGGATAATTCACCCCTCCACTTT
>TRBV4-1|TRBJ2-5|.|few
CASSYGPYQTQYF
TGCGCCAGCAGCTACGGACCGTACCAGACCCAGTACTTC
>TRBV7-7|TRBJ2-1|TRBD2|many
CASSLAGGNEQFF
TGTGCCAGCAGCCTCGCGGGGGGGAATGAGCAGTTCTTC
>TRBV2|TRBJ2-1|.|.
CASRPSSYNEQFF
TGTGCCAGCAGACCCAGCTCCTACAATGAGCAGTTCTTC
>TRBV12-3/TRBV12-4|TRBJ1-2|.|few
CASRLPGENYGYTF
TGTGCCAGCAGACTTCCAGGGGAGAACTATGGCTACACCTTC
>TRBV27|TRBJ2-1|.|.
CASSSGTYSNEQFF
TGTGCCAGCAGTTCCGGGACTTATTCCAATGAGCAGTTCTTC
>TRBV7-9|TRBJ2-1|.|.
CASSSGDVDNEQFF
TGTGCCAGCAGCTCAGGGGACGTAGACAATGAGCAGTTCTTC
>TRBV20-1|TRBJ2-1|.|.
CSASPLAYNEQFF
TGCAGTGCTAGTCCCCTAGCGTACAATGAGCAGTTCTTC
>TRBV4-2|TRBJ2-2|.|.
CASSQDQRGQNTGELFF
TGTGCCAGCAGCCAAGATCAACGCGGACAGAACACCGGGGAGCTGTTTTTT